These 27 T cell receptor beta chains originate from one sample sequenced in a study of cytomegalovirus exposure and HLA in healthy donors. With 60 Vbeta and 13 Jbeta primers, the PCR was carried out. The table came from immunoSEQ multiplex PCR; TCRdb's copy has only in-frame clones and leaves some out. The sample shows 120,000 to 150,000 clones, approximately 82% of them seen only once. Sequences were obtained from PBMCs. These TCRs come from a man younger than 35 in good health and CMV-seropositive.

The chain carries TRBV6-1 and TRBJ2-3; D is perhaps TRBD2 (6 bases). The germline gives CDR1 MNHNS, CDR2 SASEGT. The CDR3 length is 14 residues. The V end lost 6 bases, the J end lost 2 bases, and 12 bases lay between the germline ends. CDR3: CASRADYNTDTQYF. DNA for the CDR3: TGTGCCAGCAGGGCGGACTACAACACAGATACGCAGTATTTT.

This chain links TRBV5-4 with TRBJ1-2; tentative D call: TRBD1 (5 bases). Germline-derived CDR1 and CDR2 are SGHNT and YYREEE (reference sequence). Trimming pared 4 bases from V and 7 bases from J, leaving 17 bases between. CDR3 length equals 14 residues. The CDR3 here is CASSPPGQGRGYTF. The CDR3 nucleotides are TGTGCCAGCAGCCCGCCCGGGCAGGGCCGTGGCTACACCTTC.

The chain uses TRBV27 and TRBJ2-1, with TRBD2 matching over 10 bases. V lost 2 bases to trimming and J lost 6 bases; unmatched junction nucleotides: 4. The CDR3 has 15 amino acids. Per germline, CDR1 MNHEY and CDR2 SMNVEV (reference sequence). In DNA, the CDR3 is TGTGCCAGCAGTTTAAGCCTAGCGGGAGCCAATGAGCAGTTCTTC. Protein: CASSLSLAGANEQFF.

The chain links TRBV11-2 to TRBJ2-2, with D perhaps matching TRBD1 (6 bases). Germline V gene lookup returns CDR1 SGHAT and CDR2 FQNNGV. V was trimmed by 5 bases and J by 6 bases, leaving 13 bases between them. This CDR3 has 14 residues. The CDR3 DNA reads TGTGCCAGCAGCCCTAACAGGGACGCCGGGGAGCTGTTTTTT. This translates into CASSPNRDAGELFF.

The V gene is TRBV7-8, the J gene TRBJ2-7; 10 bases map to TRBD1. This CDR3 contains 15 residues. Per the germline V gene, CDR1 is SGHVS and CDR2 is FQNEAQ. Trimming cost V 1 base and J 2 bases; bases outside gene matches: 2. For the CDR3, the DNA is TGTGCCAGCAGCTTAGGGACAGGGGGAACCTACGAGCAGTACTTC. It is translated as CASSLGTGGTYEQYF.

The table lists this clone with a few counts. The genes are TRBV7-9 and TRBJ1-1; 7 bases are shared with TRBD1. The J segment lost 6 bases and the V segment lost 1 base, leaving 2 bases of the junction unmatched. Germline CDR1 and CDR2: SEHNR and FQNEAQ (reference sequence). The CDR3 spans 13 residues. The CDR3 DNA is TGTGCCAGCAGCTTAGGGACAGGTTCTGAAGCTTTCTTT. This gives the protein CASSLGTGSEAFF.

This clone has only a few counts. J is TRBJ1-5 and V is TRBV7-8; 10 bases are shared with TRBD1. The junction had 12 bases not matched to a gene; V was cut back by 7 bases and J by 3 bases. From germline, CDR1 is SGHVS and CDR2 FQNEAQ. This CDR3 is built from 17 residues. CDR3 sequence: CASTSRPGTGDNQPQHF. CDR3 DNA: TGTGCCAGCACCTCCCGACCCGGGACAGGGGACAATCAGCCCCAGCATTTT.

The genes are TRBV6-4 and TRBJ1-2; D may be TRBD1 (5 bases). Trimming left V 2 bases short and J 8 bases short, with 9 bases between. From germline, CDR1 is MRHNA and CDR2 SNTAGT. The CDR3 loop spans 12 amino acids. The CDR3 loop is CASSDGGSGYTF. CDR3 nucleotide sequence: TGTGCCAGCAGTGACGGGGGGTCCGGCTACACCTTC.

A word on this clone: A read error may produce the germline difference seen at one junction end. This sequence joins TRBV29-1 and TRBJ2-6; tentative D call: TRBD2 (6 bases). Germline V gene lookup returns CDR1 SQVTM and CDR2 ANQGSEA. CDR3 length equals 15 residues. The CDR3: CSVLSDFSGVNVLTF. Written as DNA, the CDR3 is TGCAGCGTTCTTTCCGATTTCTCGGGGGTCAACGTCCTGACTTTC.

J is TRBJ1-3 and V is TRBV4-1, with 7 bases that match TRBD1. CDR1 is MGHRA, CDR2 YSYEKL, per germline. The CDR3 contains 17 residues. The junction had 12 bases not matched to a gene; V was cut back by 1 base and J by 6 bases. CDR3 bases: TGCGCCAGCAGCCAAGTGACCGCGGGACAGAAGATAAACACCATATATTTT. The encoded protein is CASSQVTAGQKINTIYF.

The chain employs TRBV5-1 and TRBJ1-1; D gene ambiguous. Germline CDR1 reads SGHRS; CDR2 reads YFSETQ. V gave up 0 bases and J gave up 8 bases, with 11 bases separating them. This CDR3 has 13 residues. CDR3 amino acids: CASSLGQREEAFF. CDR3 DNA: TGCGCCAGCAGCTTGGGGCAGCGAGAGGAAGCTTTCTTT.

This chain links TRBV27 with TRBJ1-2, with a tentative D call TRBD1 (6 bases). In germline, CDR1 is MNHEY, CDR2 SMNVEV (reference sequence). The CDR3 covers 14 residues. Trimming removed 3 bases from V and 0 bases from J, with 8 bases in between. CDR3 DNA sequence: TGTGCCAGCAGTTTGACAGGATCTAACTATGGCTACACCTTC. This gives the protein CASSLTGSNYGYTF.

CDR3 region: CASSAPPGVRGYTF. The CDR3 region has the DNA TGTGCCAGCAGCGCCCCCCCGGGGGTAAGAGGCTACACCTTC. V usage is TRBV9 and J usage is TRBJ1-2; D might be TRBD1 (5 bases). Per the germline V gene, CDR1 is SGDLS and CDR2 is YYNGEE. The CDR3 is 14 amino acids. V was cut by 3 bases and J by 8 bases, with 17 bases left in between.

This chain joins TRBV28 and TRBJ2-7; 11 bases line up with TRBD2. Germline values: CDR1 MDHEN, CDR2 SYDVKM. The CDR3 extends over 16 amino acids. V was pared by 6 bases and J by 5 bases, with 12 bases of the junction left unmatched. The CDR3 loop reads CASSSQLAGVRNEQYF. The CDR3 nucleotides read TGTGCCAGCAGCTCCCAACTAGCGGGGGTTCGGAACGAGCAGTACTTC.

This clone was seen more than once but under ten times. The chain recombines TRBV2 with TRBJ2-5; TRBD2 matches 7 bases. J lost 5 bases, V lost 4 bases, and 10 bases had no gene match. This CDR3 region has 15 residues. Per the germline V gene, CDR1 is SNHLY and CDR2 is FYNNEI. The DNA of the CDR3 is TGTGCCAGCAGTGCCGAAATGGGGGGGAGCGAGACCCAGTACTTC. Amino acids: CASSAEMGGSETQYF.

This rearrangement joins TRBV28 to TRBJ2-3, with D perhaps TRBD1 (5 bases). V lost 6 bases to trimming and J lost 2 bases, with 15 bases between them. The germline V gene has CDR1 MDHEN and CDR2 SYDVKM. The CDR3 is 15 residues long. The CDR3 reads CASSHTRQITDTQYF. In DNA, the CDR3 is TGTGCCAGCAGCCATACCCGACAGATCACAGATACGCAGTATTTT.

In this sample, this clone turned up once. V and J are TRBV7-8 and TRBJ2-7; 7 nucleotides match TRBD1. Germline V gene lookup returns CDR1 SGHVS and CDR2 FQNEAQ. The trim removed 4 bases at V and 2 bases at J, leaving 8 bases unmatched. The CDR3 consists of 15 residues. The DNA for the CDR3 is TGTGCCAGCAGCTACCTCCGGGACAGAGCCTACGAGCAGTACTTC. This gives the protein CASSYLRDRAYEQYF.

This chain joins TRBV5-4 and TRBJ2-5; D is possibly TRBD2 (7 bases). Germline V gene sequence: CDR1 SGHNT, CDR2 YYREEE (reference sequence). This CDR3 contains 14 residues. V lost 0 bases and J 5 bases, leaving 11 bases between the germline ends. The CDR3 coding sequence is TGTGCCAGCAGCTTGGTCGGGGGGCGGGAGACCCAGTACTTC. This sequence encodes CASSLVGGRETQYF.

In its sample, this clone was seen once. This chain uses TRBV19 with TRBJ2-1, with 9 bases aligning to TRBD1. With 5 bases clipped from V and 1 base from J, the junction kept 12 bases outside the gene matches. This CDR3 contains 18 residues. CDR1 LNHDA and CDR2 SQIVND come from the germline V gene (reference sequence). The CDR3 DNA reads as TGTGCCAGTAGTCCCTGGGACAGGGCGACTCTATCCTACAATGAGCAGTTCTTC. It yields the protein CASSPWDRATLSYNEQFF.

This clone turned up a few times. The chain joins TRBV27 to TRBJ1-2; TRBD1 might be the D (5 bases). Germline V gene data show CDR1 as MNHEY and CDR2 as SMNVEV (reference sequence). The V gene lost 6 bases and the J gene lost 3 bases, with 11 bases spanning the gap. The CDR3 is made up of 13 amino acids. The chain's CDR3 is CASRYGGDYGYTF. CDR3 nucleotides: TGTGCCAGCAGATACGGGGGGGACTATGGCTACACCTTC.

The chain links TRBV2 to TRBJ1-1, with 7 bases that match TRBD1. CDR3 length: 14 residues. With V trimmed by 5 bases and J by 0 bases, 3 bases remained unmatched. Germline-derived CDR1 and CDR2 are SNHLY and FYNNEI. The CDR3 sequence is CASSYTGVNTEAFF. CDR3 DNA sequence: TGTGCCAGCAGTTATACAGGGGTGAACACTGAAGCTTTCTTT. The full variable domain, rest sourced from reference TRBV2 and TRBJ1-1, is EPEVTQTPSHQVTQMGQEVILRCVPISNHLYFYWYRQILGQKVEFLVSFYNNEISEKSEIFDDQFSVERPDGSNFTLKIRSTKLEDSAMYFCASSYTGVNTEAFFGQGTRLTVV.

The chain is built from TRBV9 and TRBJ2-1, with 12 positions matching TRBD2. The J segment lost 12 bases and the V segment lost 0 bases, leaving 1 base of the junction unmatched. The CDR3 spans 13 residues. CDR1 and CDR2 from the germline V gene are SGDLS and YYNGEE. The CDR3 here is CASSVGTSGAQFF. The CDR3 DNA sequence: TGTGCCAGCAGCGTAGGGACTAGCGGGGCGCAGTTCTTC.

This clone was observed a few times. The gene calls are TRBV28 and TRBJ2-3, with 7 bases lining up with TRBD2. V was pared by 6 bases and J by 2 bases, with 11 bases of the junction left unmatched. The CDR3 length is 16 residues. Germline CDR1 is MDHEN and CDR2 is SYDVKM. As DNA, the CDR3 is TGTGCCAGCAGGTCCCTAGCGGCCCACATCACAGATACGCAGTATTTT. Translated: CASRSLAAHITDTQYF.

This clone was seen a handful of times. The chain has TRBV6-5 and TRBJ2-7, with a tentative D call TRBD1 (6 bases). The CDR3 contains 13 residues. Trimming cost V 1 base and J 5 bases, with 9 bases left between them. CDR1 and CDR2 (germline): MNHEY, SVGAGI. The CDR3 DNA is TGTGCCAGCAGTTACTTCAGGGGCCACGAGCAGTACTTC. Translated: CASSYFRGHEQYF.

Comment on this clone: The sample contains more than one DNA sequence encoding this CDR3. The chain carries TRBV10-3 and TRBJ2-5; 7 bases are shared with TRBD2. The CDR3 consists of 19 residues. Germline V gene sequence: CDR1 ENHRY, CDR2 SYGVKD. V lost 0 bases and J lost 4; bases outside the gene matches: 17. The CDR3 region has the DNA TGTGCCATCAGTGAGTCGGTTCTACGGAGGACTAGTAGGGGAGAGACCCAGTACTTC. Protein product: CAISESVLRRTSRGETQYF.

The chain joins TRBV7-8 to TRBJ2-5, with 8 bases that match TRBD2. This CDR3 contains 17 residues. J was trimmed by 4 bases and V by 5 bases; bases with no gene match: 15. The V gene's germline CDR1 is SGHVS and CDR2 FQNEAQ. The CDR3 DNA reads as TGTGCCAGCAGCCAACCCGGGGGGCGGGAGGACCGAGAGACCCAGTACTTC. Amino acids: CASSQPGGREDRETQYF. Full variable domain (outside the CDR3, taken from reference TRBV7-8 and TRBJ2-5): GAGVSQSPRYKVAKRGQDVALRCDPISGHVSLFWYQQALGQGPEFLTYFQNEAQLDKSGLPSDRFFAERPEGSVSTLKIQRTQQEDSAVYLCASSQPGGREDRETQYFGPGTRLLVL.

The V call is TRBV28, the J call TRBJ2-1, with TRBD2 matching 7 bases. V lost 6 bases, J lost 2 bases, and 7 bases stayed unmatched. The V gene's germline CDR1 is MDHEN and CDR2 SYDVKM. The CDR3 extends over 15 amino acids. CDR3 sequence reads: CASRPLAAPYNEQFF. The CDR3 DNA reads as TGTGCCAGCAGACCCCTAGCGGCACCCTACAATGAGCAGTTCTTC.